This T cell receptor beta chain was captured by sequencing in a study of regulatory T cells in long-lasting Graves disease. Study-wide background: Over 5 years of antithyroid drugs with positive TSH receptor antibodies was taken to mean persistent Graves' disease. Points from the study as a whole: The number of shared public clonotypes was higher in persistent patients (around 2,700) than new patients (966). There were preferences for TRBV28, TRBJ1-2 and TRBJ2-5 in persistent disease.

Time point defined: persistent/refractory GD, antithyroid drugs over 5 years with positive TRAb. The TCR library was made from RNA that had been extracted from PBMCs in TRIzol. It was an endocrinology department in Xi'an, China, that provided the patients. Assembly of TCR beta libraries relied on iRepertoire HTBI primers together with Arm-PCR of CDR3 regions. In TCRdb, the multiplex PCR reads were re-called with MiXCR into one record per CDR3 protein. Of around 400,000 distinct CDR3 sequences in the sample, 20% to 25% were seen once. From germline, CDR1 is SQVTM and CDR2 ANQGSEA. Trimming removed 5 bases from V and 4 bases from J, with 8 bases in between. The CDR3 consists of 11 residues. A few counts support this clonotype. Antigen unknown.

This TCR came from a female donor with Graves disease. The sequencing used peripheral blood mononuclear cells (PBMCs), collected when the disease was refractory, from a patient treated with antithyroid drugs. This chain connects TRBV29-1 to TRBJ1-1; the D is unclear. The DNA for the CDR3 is TGCAGCGTTAGATTGGGCACTGAAGCTTTCTTT. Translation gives CSVRLGTEAFF.